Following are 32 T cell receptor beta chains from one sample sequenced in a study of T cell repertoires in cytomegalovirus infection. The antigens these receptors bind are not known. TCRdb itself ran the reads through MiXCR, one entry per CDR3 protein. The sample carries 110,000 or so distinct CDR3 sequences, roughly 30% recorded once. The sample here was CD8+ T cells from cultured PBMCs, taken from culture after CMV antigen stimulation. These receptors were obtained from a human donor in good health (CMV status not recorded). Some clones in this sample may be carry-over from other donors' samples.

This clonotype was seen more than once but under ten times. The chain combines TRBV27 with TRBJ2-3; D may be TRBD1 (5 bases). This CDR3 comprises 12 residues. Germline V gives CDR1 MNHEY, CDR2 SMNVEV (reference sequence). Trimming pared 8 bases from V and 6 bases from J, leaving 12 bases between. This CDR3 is CASHHPGDTQYF. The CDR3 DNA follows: TGTGCCAGCCACCACCCAGGGGATACGCAGTATTTT.

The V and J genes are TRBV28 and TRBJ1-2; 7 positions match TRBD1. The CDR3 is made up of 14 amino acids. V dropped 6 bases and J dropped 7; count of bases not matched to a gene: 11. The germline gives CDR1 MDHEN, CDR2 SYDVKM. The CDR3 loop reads CASSRDSALAGYTF. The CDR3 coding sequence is TGTGCCAGCAGCCGGGACAGCGCCTTGGCTGGCTACACCTTC.

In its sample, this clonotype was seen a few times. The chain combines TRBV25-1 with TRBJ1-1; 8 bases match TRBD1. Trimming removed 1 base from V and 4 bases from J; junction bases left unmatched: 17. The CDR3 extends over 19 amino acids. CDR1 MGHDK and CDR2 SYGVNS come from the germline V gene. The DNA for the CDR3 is TGTGCCAGCAGTGAATTAATCCCCGACAGGGGCCCCGATGGCACTGAAGCTTTCTTT. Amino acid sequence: CASSELIPDRGPDGTEAFF.

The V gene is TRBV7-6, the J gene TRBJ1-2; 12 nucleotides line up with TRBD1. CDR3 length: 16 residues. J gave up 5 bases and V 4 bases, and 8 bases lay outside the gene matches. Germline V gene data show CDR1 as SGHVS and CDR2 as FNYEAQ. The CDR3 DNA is TGTGCCAGCAGCTCACCGGGACAGGGGGCGAATTATGGCTACACCTTC. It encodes CASSSPGQGANYGYTF.

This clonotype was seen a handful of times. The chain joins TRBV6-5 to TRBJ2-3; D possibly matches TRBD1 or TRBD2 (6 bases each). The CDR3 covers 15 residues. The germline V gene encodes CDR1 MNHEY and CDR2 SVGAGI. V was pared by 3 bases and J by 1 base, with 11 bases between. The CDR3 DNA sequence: TGTGCCAGCAGTTATTACAGGGAGGGCACAGATACGCAGTATTTT. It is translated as CASSYYREGTDTQYF.

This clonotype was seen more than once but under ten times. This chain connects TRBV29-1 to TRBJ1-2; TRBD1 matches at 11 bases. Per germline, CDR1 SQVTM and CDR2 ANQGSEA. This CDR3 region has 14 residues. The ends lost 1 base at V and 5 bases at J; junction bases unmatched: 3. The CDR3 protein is CSVEAWDRGYGYTF. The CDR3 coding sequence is TGCAGCGTTGAAGCTTGGGACAGGGGGTATGGCTACACCTTC.

The DNA of the CDR3 is TGTGCCAGCAGCTTTGGGACCTCGTTCGACAATGAGCAGTTCTTC. Translated, it gives CASSFGTSFDNEQFF. The rearrangement links TRBV14 to TRBJ2-1, with D perhaps being TRBD1 or TRBD2 (5 bases each). This CDR3 region has 15 residues. V was cut by 5 bases and J by 5 bases, with 16 bases left in between. Germline CDR1 is SGHDN and CDR2 is FVKESK. Combining the CDR3 with reference TRBV14 and TRBJ2-1 gives the whole variable domain EAGVTQFPSHSVIEKGQTVTLRCDPISGHDNLYWYRRVMGKEIKFLLHFVKESKQDESGMPNNRFLAERTGGTYSTLKVQPAELEDSGVYFCASSFGTSFDNEQFFGPGTRLTVL.

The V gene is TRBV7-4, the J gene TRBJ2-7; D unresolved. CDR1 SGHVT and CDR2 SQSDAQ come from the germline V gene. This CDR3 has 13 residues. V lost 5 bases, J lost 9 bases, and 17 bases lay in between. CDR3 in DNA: TGTGCCAGCAGCCCGCCGCTCCGGAGTGGGCAGTACTTC. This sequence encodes CASSPPLRSGQYF.

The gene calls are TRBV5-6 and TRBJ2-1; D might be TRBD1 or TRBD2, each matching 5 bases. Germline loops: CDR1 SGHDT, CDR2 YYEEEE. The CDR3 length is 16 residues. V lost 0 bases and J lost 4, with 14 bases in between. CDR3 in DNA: TGTGCCAGCAGCTTGGAGGACACGGGGTTTTACAATGAGCAGTTCTTC. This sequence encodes CASSLEDTGFYNEQFF.

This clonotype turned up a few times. The CDR3 is CASSQGGTDYNSPLHF. CDR3 DNA sequence: TGCGCCAGCAGCCAGGGTGGGACAGATTATAATTCACCCCTCCACTTT. J is TRBJ1-6 and V is TRBV4-1; 7 bases are shared with TRBD1. J was trimmed by 4 bases and V by 3 bases; bases with no gene match: 6. CDR1 and CDR2 from the germline V gene are MGHRA and YSYEKL. CDR3 length equals 16 residues.

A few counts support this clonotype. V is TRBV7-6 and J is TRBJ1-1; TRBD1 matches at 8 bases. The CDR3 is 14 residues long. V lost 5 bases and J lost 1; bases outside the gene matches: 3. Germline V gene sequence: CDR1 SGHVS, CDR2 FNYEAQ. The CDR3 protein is CASSRGQENTEAFF. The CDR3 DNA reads TGTGCCAGCAGCCGGGGACAGGAGAACACTGAAGCTTTCTTT.

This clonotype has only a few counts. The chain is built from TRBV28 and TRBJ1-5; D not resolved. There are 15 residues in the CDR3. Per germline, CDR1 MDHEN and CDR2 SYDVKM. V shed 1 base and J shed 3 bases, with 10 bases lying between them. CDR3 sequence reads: CASSLLWENNQPQHF. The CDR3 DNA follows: TGTGCCAGCAGTTTATTGTGGGAGAACAATCAGCCCCAGCATTTT. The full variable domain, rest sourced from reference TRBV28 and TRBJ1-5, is DVKVTQSSRYLVKRTGEKVFLECVQDMDHENMFWYRQDPGLGLRLIYFSYDVKMKEKGDIPEGYSVSREKKERFSLILESASTNQTSMYLCASSLLWENNQPQHFGDGTRLSIL.

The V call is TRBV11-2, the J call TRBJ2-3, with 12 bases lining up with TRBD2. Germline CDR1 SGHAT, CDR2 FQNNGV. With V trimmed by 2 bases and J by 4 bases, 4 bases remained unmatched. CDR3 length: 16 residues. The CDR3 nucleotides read TGTGCCAGCAGCTTAAGACTAGCGGGGGCCCCAGATACGCAGTATTTT. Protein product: CASSLRLAGAPDTQYF.

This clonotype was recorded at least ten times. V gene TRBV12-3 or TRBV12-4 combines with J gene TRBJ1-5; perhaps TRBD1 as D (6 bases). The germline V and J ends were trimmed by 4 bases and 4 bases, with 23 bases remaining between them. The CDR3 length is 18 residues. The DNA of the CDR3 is TGTGCCAGCAGTTCCAATATCCGACGAGGGGGACTGAATCAGCCCCAGCATTTT. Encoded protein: CASSSNIRRGGLNQPQHF.

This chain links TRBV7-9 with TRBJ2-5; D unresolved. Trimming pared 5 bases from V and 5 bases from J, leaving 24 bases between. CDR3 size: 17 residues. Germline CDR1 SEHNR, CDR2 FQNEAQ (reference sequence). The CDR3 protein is CASSPRKPAILWETQYF. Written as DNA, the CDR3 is TGTGCCAGCAGCCCGCGAAAACCAGCAATTCTATGGGAGACCCAGTACTTC. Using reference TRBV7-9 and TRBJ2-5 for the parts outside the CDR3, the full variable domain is DTGVSQNPRHKITKRGQNVTFRCDPISEHNRLYWYRQTLGQGPEFLTYFQNEAQLEKSRLLSDRFSAERPKGSFSTLEIQRTEQGDSAMYLCASSPRKPAILWETQYFGPGTRLLVL.

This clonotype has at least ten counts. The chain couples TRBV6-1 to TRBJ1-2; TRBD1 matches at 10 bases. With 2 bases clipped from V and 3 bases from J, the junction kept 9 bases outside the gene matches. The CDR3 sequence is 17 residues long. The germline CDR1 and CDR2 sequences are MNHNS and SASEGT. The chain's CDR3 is CASSELHGTGVDYGYTF. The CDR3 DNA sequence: TGTGCCAGCAGTGAACTACACGGGACAGGGGTAGACTATGGCTACACCTTC.

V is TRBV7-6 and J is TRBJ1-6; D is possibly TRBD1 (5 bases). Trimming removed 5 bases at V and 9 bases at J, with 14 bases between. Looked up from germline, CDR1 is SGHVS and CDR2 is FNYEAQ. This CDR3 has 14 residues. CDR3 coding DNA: TGTGCCAGCAGCGATCAGGGTTACGGTTCACCCCTCCACTTT. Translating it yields CASSDQGYGSPLHF. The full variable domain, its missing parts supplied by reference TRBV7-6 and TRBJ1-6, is GAGVSQSPRYKVTKRGQDVALRCDPISGHVSLYWYRQALGQGPEFLTYFNYEAQQDKSGLPNDRFSAERPEGSISTLTIQRTEQRDSAMYRCASSDQGYGSPLHFGNGTRLTVT.

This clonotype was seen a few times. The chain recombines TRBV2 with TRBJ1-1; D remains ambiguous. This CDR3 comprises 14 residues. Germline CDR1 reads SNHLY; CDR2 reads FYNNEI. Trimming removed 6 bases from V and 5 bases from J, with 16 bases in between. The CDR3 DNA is TGTGCCAGCAGCGAAAGGGCCGGAGCGACTGAAGCTTTCTTT. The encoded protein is CASSERAGATEAFF.

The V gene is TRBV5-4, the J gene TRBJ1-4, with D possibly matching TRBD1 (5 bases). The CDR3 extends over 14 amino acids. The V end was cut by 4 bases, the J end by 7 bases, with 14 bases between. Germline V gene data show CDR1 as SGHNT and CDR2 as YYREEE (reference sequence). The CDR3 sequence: CASSQGLGGEKLFF. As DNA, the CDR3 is TGTGCCAGCAGCCAGGGTTTGGGCGGTGAAAAACTGTTTTTT. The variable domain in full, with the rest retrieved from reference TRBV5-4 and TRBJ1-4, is ETGVTQSPTHLIKTRGQQVTLRCSSQSGHNTVSWYQQALGQGPQFIFQYYREEENGRGNFPPRFSGLQFPNYSSELNVNALELDDSALYLCASSQGLGGEKLFFGSGTQLSVL.

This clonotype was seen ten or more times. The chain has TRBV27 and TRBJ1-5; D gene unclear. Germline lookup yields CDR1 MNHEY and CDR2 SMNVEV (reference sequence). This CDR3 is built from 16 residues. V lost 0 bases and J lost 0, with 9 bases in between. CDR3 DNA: TGTGCCAGCAGTTTATCGGGCAGGAATAGCAATCAGCCCCAGCATTTT. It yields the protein CASSLSGRNSNQPQHF.

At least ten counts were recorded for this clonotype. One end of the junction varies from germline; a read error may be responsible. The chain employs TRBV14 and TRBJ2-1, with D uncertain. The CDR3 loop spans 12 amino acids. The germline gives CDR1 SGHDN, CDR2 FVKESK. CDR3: CASSQGYDEQFF. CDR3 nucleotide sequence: TGTGCCAGCAGCCAGGGCTACGATGAGCAGTTCTTC.

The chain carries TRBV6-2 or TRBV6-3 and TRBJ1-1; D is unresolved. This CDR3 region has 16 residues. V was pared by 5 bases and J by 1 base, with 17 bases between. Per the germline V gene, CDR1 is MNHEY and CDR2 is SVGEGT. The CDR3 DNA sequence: TGTGCCAGCAGTCAATGGGTGCCGGGCCCGAACACTGAAGCTTTCTTT. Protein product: CASSQWVPGPNTEAFF.

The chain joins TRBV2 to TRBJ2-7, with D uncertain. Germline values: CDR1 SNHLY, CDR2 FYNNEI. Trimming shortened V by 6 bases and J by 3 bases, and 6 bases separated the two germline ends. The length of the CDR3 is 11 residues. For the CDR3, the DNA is TGTGCCAGCAGGGGTTACTACGAGCAGTACTTC. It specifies CASRGYYEQYF. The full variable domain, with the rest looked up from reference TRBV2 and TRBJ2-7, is EPEVTQTPSHQVTQMGQEVILRCVPISNHLYFYWYRQILGQKVEFLVSFYNNEISEKSEIFDDQFSVERPDGSNFTLKIRSTKLEDSAMYFCASRGYYEQYFGPGTRLTVT.

The CDR3 DNA is TGTGCCAGTAGTATAAACACCAACACTGAAGCTTTCTTT. Translated, it gives CASSINTNTEAFF. The chain combines TRBV19 with TRBJ1-1; D not resolved. Germline lookup yields CDR1 LNHDA and CDR2 SQIVND (reference sequence). The V end lost 2 bases, the J end lost 2 bases, and 6 bases lay between the germline ends. This CDR3 contains 13 residues.

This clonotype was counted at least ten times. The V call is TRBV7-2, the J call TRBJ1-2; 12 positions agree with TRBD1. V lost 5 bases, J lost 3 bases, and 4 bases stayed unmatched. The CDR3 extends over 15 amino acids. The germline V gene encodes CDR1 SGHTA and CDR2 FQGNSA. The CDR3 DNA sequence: TGTGCCAGCAGCCGGGGACAGGGGGCCGACTATGGCTACACCTTC. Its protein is CASSRGQGADYGYTF.

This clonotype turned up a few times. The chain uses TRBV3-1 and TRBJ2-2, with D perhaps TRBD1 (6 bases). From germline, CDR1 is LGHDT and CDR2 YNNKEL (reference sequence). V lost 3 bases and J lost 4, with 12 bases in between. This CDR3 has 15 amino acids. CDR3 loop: CASSQPTGFTGELFF. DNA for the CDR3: TGTGCCAGCAGCCAGCCCACAGGGTTCACCGGGGAGCTGTTTTTT.

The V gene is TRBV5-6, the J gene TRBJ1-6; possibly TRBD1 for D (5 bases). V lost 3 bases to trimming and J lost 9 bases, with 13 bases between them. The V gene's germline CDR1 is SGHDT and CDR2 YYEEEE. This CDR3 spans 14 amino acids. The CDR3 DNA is TGTGCCAGCAGCTCCGGGACTCTCTGTTCACCCCTCCACTTT. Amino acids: CASSSGTLCSPLHF.

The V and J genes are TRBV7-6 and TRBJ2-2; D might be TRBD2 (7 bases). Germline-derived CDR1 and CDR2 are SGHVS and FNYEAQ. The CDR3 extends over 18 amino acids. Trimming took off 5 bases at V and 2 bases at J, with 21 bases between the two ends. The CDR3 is CASSLSRFGGLNTGELFF. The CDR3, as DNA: TGTGCCAGCAGCCTTTCGAGGTTCGGGGGGCTCAACACCGGGGAGCTGTTTTTT. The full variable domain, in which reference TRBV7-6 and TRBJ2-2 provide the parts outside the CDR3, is GAGVSQSPRYKVTKRGQDVALRCDPISGHVSLYWYRQALGQGPEFLTYFNYEAQQDKSGLPNDRFSAERPEGSISTLTIQRTEQRDSAMYRCASSLSRFGGLNTGELFFGEGSRLTVL.

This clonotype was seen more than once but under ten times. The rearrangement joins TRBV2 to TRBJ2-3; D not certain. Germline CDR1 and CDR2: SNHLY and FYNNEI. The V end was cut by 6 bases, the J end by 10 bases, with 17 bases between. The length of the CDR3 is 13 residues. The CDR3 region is CASSIPPLPAQYF. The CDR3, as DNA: TGTGCCAGCAGCATCCCCCCCCTTCCCGCGCAGTATTTT.

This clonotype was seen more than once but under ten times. CDR3 protein: CASSYNDEGQPQHF. Written as DNA, the CDR3 is TGTGCCAGCAGCTACAACGATGAAGGCCAGCCCCAGCATTTT. V gene TRBV7-9 combines with J gene TRBJ1-5; D is ambiguous. CDR1 and CDR2 from the germline V gene are SEHNR and FQNEAQ (reference sequence). This CDR3 has 14 amino acids. V was trimmed by 4 bases and J by 7 bases, leaving 14 bases between them.

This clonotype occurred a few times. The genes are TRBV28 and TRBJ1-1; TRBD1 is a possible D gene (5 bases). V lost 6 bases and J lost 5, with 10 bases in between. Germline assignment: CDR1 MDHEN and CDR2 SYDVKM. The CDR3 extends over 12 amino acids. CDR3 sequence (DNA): TGTGCCAGCAGCTGGGGCTTAACTGAAGCTTTCTTT. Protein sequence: CASSWGLTEAFF.

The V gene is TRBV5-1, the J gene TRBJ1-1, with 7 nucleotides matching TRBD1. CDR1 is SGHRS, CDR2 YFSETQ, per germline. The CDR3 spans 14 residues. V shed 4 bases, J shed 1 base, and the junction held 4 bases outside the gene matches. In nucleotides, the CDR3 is TGCGCCAGCAGCAGGGACAGCGGGAACACTGAAGCTTTCTTT. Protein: CASSRDSGNTEAFF.